The table lists the clone carrying this T cell receptor (beta chain) with a few counts. Its matching antigen is unknown. The data were obtained in a study of cytomegalovirus exposure and HLA in healthy donors. About the research overall: The Caucasian-associated ancestry cluster held around 76% of a few hundred genotyped donors. Findings of the study overall: Rarity held for most TCR sequences, but there were some public TCRs that occurred in many donors.

The study ran its PCR with 60 Vbeta and 13 Jbeta primers. The method was immunoSEQ multiplex PCR; TCRdb's version includes in-frame clones alone and lacks a portion of them. This table holds roughly 240,000 clones, 85% found once. This CDR3 has 17 amino acids. V lost 1 base to trimming and J lost 5 bases, with 18 bases between them. Germline V gene lookup returns CDR1 MGHRA and CDR2 YSYEKL. The gene calls are TRBV4-1 and TRBJ2-4, with D possibly matching TRBD1 (6 bases). The source of this sequence is a girl aged 2-10 years in good health and CMV-seronegative. The sample comprised PBMCs. The CDR3: CASSQGRGRGHQNIQYF. The CDR3 nucleotides are TGCGCCAGCAGCCAAGGAAGGGGCAGGGGCCATCAAAACATTCAGTACTTC.